The 23 T cell receptor beta chains presented below share a single source sample, sequenced in a study of blood T cell repertoires in COVID-19. Method: immunoSEQ multiplex PCR; TCRdb's copy keeps in-frame clones and lacks some. The sample consists of 200,000 to 300,000 clones, roughly 79% of them appearing once. Input material: peripheral blood. The origin of the receptors is a woman of 80 years or more with COVID-19, enrolled during active disease.

This chain links TRBV7-8 with TRBJ2-1; 7 nucleotides line up with TRBD2. Germline V gene lookup returns CDR1 SGHVS and CDR2 FQNEAQ. The length of the CDR3 is 16 residues. V lost 5 bases, J lost 7 bases, and 14 bases stayed unmatched. CDR3 DNA sequence: TGTGCCAGCAGCCCTATAGGGAGACTAGCCGGTAATGAGCAGTTCTTC. This codes for CASSPIGRLAGNEQFF.

CDR3 in DNA: TGTGCCAGCAGTTACCTGGGGGCCGAAAAACTGTTTTTT. Protein product: CASSYLGAEKLFF. This chain connects TRBV6-5 to TRBJ1-4; possibly TRBD1 for D (6 bases). The CDR3 spans 13 residues. Per germline, CDR1 MNHEY and CDR2 SVGAGI. Deletions cut 2 bases from V and 8 bases from J, with 9 bases between.

The CDR3: CASSSAPGKRGGYEQYF. As DNA, the CDR3 is TGCGCCAGCAGCAGTGCCCCAGGGAAAAGGGGGGGCTACGAGCAGTACTTC. The chain uses TRBV5-1 and TRBJ2-7; D is perhaps TRBD2 (7 bases). V lost 4 bases and J 3 bases, leaving 23 bases between the germline ends. Looked up from germline, CDR1 is SGHRS and CDR2 is YFSETQ. The CDR3 covers 17 residues.

The chain joins TRBV19 to TRBJ1-5, with D perhaps TRBD1 (6 bases). Germline lookup yields CDR1 LNHDA and CDR2 SQIVND (reference sequence). V shed 4 bases and J shed 7 bases, with 20 bases lying between them. The CDR3 consists of 16 residues. CDR3 nucleotide sequence: TGTGCCAGTAGTAAACAGGGCCGGTCGGTCGGACAGCCCCAGCATTTT. Its protein is CASSKQGRSVGQPQHF. The whole variable domain, remainder taken from reference TRBV19 and TRBJ1-5, is DGGITQSPKYLFRKEGQNVTLSCEQNLNHDAMYWYRQDPGQGLRLIYYSQIVNDFQKGDIAEGYSVSREKKESFPLTVTSAQKNPTAFYLCASSKQGRSVGQPQHFGDGTRLSIL.

This clone occurred a few times. The chain is built from TRBV4-3 and TRBJ1-1, with 9 bases fitting TRBD1. The CDR3 length is 18 residues. From germline, CDR1 is LGHNA and CDR2 YSLEER. The junction had 15 bases not matched to a gene; V was cut back by 3 bases and J by 4 bases. This CDR3 is CASSHRTGARGGSTEAFF. CDR3 in DNA: TGCGCCAGCAGCCATAGGACAGGGGCCCGCGGGGGTTCCACTGAAGCTTTCTTT.

The rearrangement joins TRBV4-3 to TRBJ1-2, with D uncertain. Looked up from germline, CDR1 is LGHNA and CDR2 is YSLEER. V lost 1 base, J lost 4 bases, and 16 bases lay in between. The CDR3 sequence is 16 residues long. As DNA, the CDR3 is TGCGCCAGCAGCCAAGGGGCGTCCCGGGAGACCTATGGCTACACCTTC. Its translation: CASSQGASRETYGYTF.

The sample holds a few counts of this clone. J is TRBJ2-7 and V is TRBV5-6, with 10 bases that match TRBD2. There are 15 residues in the CDR3. The germline gives CDR1 SGHDT, CDR2 YYEEEE. The junction had 7 bases not matched to a gene; V was cut back by 4 bases and J by 3 bases. The CDR3 reads CASSPTLAGVYEQYF. CDR3 coding DNA: TGTGCCAGCAGCCCGACTCTAGCGGGGGTCTACGAGCAGTACTTC.

V and J are TRBV29-1 and TRBJ1-4, with 11 bases aligning to TRBD1. The CDR3 extends over 14 amino acids. J gave up 5 bases and V 6 bases, and 5 bases lay outside the gene matches. CDR1 SQVTM and CDR2 ANQGSEA come from the germline V gene. DNA for the CDR3: TGCAGCGTGGGACAGGGGGGTCAAAATGAAAAACTGTTTTTT. It encodes CSVGQGGQNEKLFF.

The V gene is TRBV6-6, the J gene TRBJ1-2; D may be TRBD1 (6 bases). The CDR3 has 15 amino acids. Trimming left V 4 bases short and J 2 bases short, with 14 bases between. CDR1 is MNHNY, CDR2 SVGAGI, per germline (reference sequence). The CDR3, as DNA: TGTGCCAGCAGTTCTCAGATACAGGGAAACTATGGCTACACCTTC. This gives the protein CASSSQIQGNYGYTF.

The chain is built from TRBV6-2 or TRBV6-3 and TRBJ2-5; TRBD1 agrees at 9 bases. This CDR3 has 16 residues. Trimming cost V 5 bases and J 4 bases; bases outside gene matches: 11. Germline loops: CDR1 MNHEY, CDR2 SVGEGT. The CDR3 coding sequence is TGTGCCAGCAGTCGCCCGACCAGACAGGGGGGAGAGACCCAGTACTTC. This codes for CASSRPTRQGGETQYF.

The CDR3 bases are TGTGCCAGCAGTTGGGGGCTGCCAGATACGCAGTATTTT. This translates into CASSWGLPDTQYF. The chain couples TRBV2 to TRBJ2-3; a weak D match, TRBD1 (6 bases). Trimming pared 5 bases from V and 4 bases from J, leaving 10 bases between. Germline-derived CDR1 and CDR2 are SNHLY and FYNNEI. The CDR3 extends over 13 amino acids.

J is TRBJ2-1 and V is TRBV5-1; D possibly corresponds to TRBD1 (6 bases). V lost 3 bases and J lost 0, with 10 bases in between. From germline, CDR1 is SGHRS and CDR2 YFSETQ. CDR3 size: 15 residues. CDR3 in DNA: TGCGCCAGCAGCTGGGACACCCTCTCCTACAATGAGCAGTTCTTC. It translates to CASSWDTLSYNEQFF.

J is TRBJ1-5 and V is TRBV4-2; 12 nucleotides match TRBD1. CDR3 length: 16 amino acids. After removal of 0 bases from V and 7 bases from J, the junction contained 4 bases not matched to a gene. CDR1 and CDR2 (germline): LGHNA, YNFKEQ. In DNA form, the CDR3 reads TGTGCCAGCAGCCAAGAAGGGACAGGGGGCTTACAGCCCCAGCATTTT. Protein sequence: CASSQEGTGGLQPQHF.

This rearrangement joins TRBV19 to TRBJ1-5; D is uncertain. Germline CDR1 is LNHDA and CDR2 is SQIVND (reference sequence). Trimming pared 4 bases from V and 2 bases from J, leaving 18 bases between. This CDR3 contains 17 residues. CDR3 region: CASSTLVGPGGNQPQHF. The CDR3 coding sequence is TGTGCCAGTAGTACTCTAGTCGGGCCCGGGGGCAATCAGCCCCAGCATTTT.

The sample holds one count of this clone. The chain is built from TRBV4-1 and TRBJ1-4; 11 bases map to TRBD1. This CDR3 region has 17 residues. The germline V gene has CDR1 MGHRA and CDR2 YSYEKL. Trimming removed 2 bases from V and 7 bases from J; junction bases left unmatched: 9. The CDR3 nucleotides are TGCGCCAGCAGCCAACCCTGGGGGGGGACAGGGGGTGAAAAACTGTTTTTT. As protein: CASSQPWGGTGGEKLFF.

The V and J genes are TRBV6-5 and TRBJ2-1; 11 bases are shared with TRBD1. Trimming cost V 7 bases and J 3 bases; bases outside gene matches: 5. The length of the CDR3 is 15 residues. Germline V lookup: CDR1 MNHEY, CDR2 SVGAGI. CDR3: CASKTGTGGYNEQFF. The CDR3, as DNA: TGTGCCAGCAAGACGGGGACAGGGGGCTACAATGAGCAGTTCTTC.

This clone has more than one count but fewer than ten. The CDR3 sequence is CASTLFQVSGKPSLVGDTQYF. The CDR3 nucleotides are TGCGCCAGCACCCTATTCCAAGTTAGCGGGAAGCCGTCTCTCGTGGGCGATACGCAGTATTTT. V and J are TRBV23-1 and TRBJ2-3, with 8 bases matching TRBD2. TRBV23-1 is annotated as an ORF whose role is uncertain. CDR3 length equals 21 residues. Losses at the gene ends were 7 bases for V and 6 bases for J; bases not matched to a gene: 30.

The V gene is TRBV27, the J gene TRBJ1-1; D may be TRBD1 (6 bases). The CDR3 has 14 amino acids. Trimming stripped 6 bases from V and 4 bases from J, with 15 bases between. CDR1 and CDR2 (germline): MNHEY, SMNVEV (reference sequence). CDR3 residues: CASRPGVDRTEAFF. DNA of the CDR3: TGTGCCAGCAGACCAGGGGTGGATCGCACTGAAGCTTTCTTT.

This chain links TRBV24-1 with TRBJ1-2; 11 bases map to TRBD1. Losses at the gene ends were 5 bases for V and 7 bases for J; bases not matched to a gene: 2. Germline CDR1 KGHDR, CDR2 SFDVKD. The CDR3 has 13 residues. In nucleotides, the CDR3 is TGTGCCACCAGTGGGACAGGGGGCATTGGCTACACCTTC. Protein product: CATSGTGGIGYTF.

This clone was observed a few times. The chain combines TRBV7-8 with TRBJ1-2, with D possibly matching TRBD1 (6 bases). V was shortened by 1 base and J by 14 bases, with 17 bases between the two germline ends. Germline V CDR1 and CDR2: SGHVS, FQNEAQ. This CDR3 region has 13 residues. CDR3 region: CASSLGDGQLGTF. The DNA for the CDR3 is TGTGCCAGCAGCTTAGGGGACGGACAGTTAGGTACCTTC. Full variable domain (remainder filled in from reference TRBV7-8 and TRBJ1-2): GAGVSQSPRYKVAKRGQDVALRCDPISGHVSLFWYQQALGQGPEFLTYFQNEAQLDKSGLPSDRFFAERPEGSVSTLKIQRTQQEDSAVYLCASSLGDGQLGTFGSGTRLTVV.

Points on this clone: Other DNA sequences in the same sample also yield this CDR3. This sequence joins TRBV29-1 and TRBJ2-3; 8 bases align to TRBD1. There are 15 residues in the CDR3. With 5 bases clipped from V and 0 bases from J, the junction kept 7 bases outside the gene matches. In germline, CDR1 is SQVTM, CDR2 ANQGSEA. This chain's CDR3 is CSVLRDRFSTDTQYF. Here the CDR3 DNA reads TGCAGCGTTCTGAGGGACAGGTTTAGCACAGATACGCAGTATTTT.

The gene calls are TRBV18 and TRBJ2-7; D remains unclear. The CDR3 runs to 14 residues. The germline CDR1 and CDR2 sequences are KGHSH and LQKENI. Between the trimmed V and J ends, which lost 6 bases and 3 bases, there was a span of 15 bases. CDR3 nucleotide sequence: TGTGCCAGCTCCCTCTTAAAACCCGGCTACGAGCAGTACTTC. It translates to CASSLLKPGYEQYF.

The V gene is TRBV6-6, the J gene TRBJ1-2; TRBD1 agrees at 9 bases. Germline assignment: CDR1 MNHNY and CDR2 SVGAGI (reference sequence). The V and J ends lost 2 bases and 7 bases, in that order; junction bases with no gene match: 8. The CDR3 runs to 15 residues. The CDR3 protein is CASSYLTGGASGYTF. The CDR3 bases are TGTGCCAGCAGTTACCTTACAGGGGGCGCTTCTGGCTACACCTTC.